Shown below are 20 T cell receptor beta chains from a single sample sequenced in a study of blood T cell repertoires in COVID-19. Repertoires were generated with immunoSEQ multiplex PCR, while TCRdb's copy carries only in-frame clones and drops some. The profile shows about 99,000 clones, about four fifths of them singletons. Material for sequencing was peripheral blood. Receptors originate from a woman older than 75 with active or convalescent COVID-19.

V is TRBV29-1 and J is TRBJ2-1, with D tentatively TRBD2 (6 bases). V was cut by 3 bases and J by 13 bases, with 16 bases left in between. The CDR3 is 12 amino acids. In germline, CDR1 is SQVTM, CDR2 ANQGSEA. CDR3 nucleotides: TGCAGCGTTGATAATCCGGGGGTCCTACAGTTCTTC. Encoded protein: CSVDNPGVLQFF.

The chain employs TRBV10-3 and TRBJ2-7, with 7 bases matching TRBD2. Germline assignment: CDR1 ENHRY and CDR2 SYGVKD. J was trimmed by 3 bases and V by 0 bases; bases with no gene match: 5. CDR3 length: 15 residues. The CDR3 loop reads CAISESTSSLYEQYF. CDR3 sequence (DNA): TGTGCCATCAGTGAGTCGACTAGCTCGCTCTACGAGCAGTACTTC.

This clone was detected once. The V call is TRBV7-8, the J call TRBJ1-1, with 11 bases matching TRBD1. The CDR3 is made up of 16 amino acids. Looked up from germline, CDR1 is SGHVS and CDR2 is FQNEAQ. J gave up 10 bases and V 0 bases, and 10 bases lay outside the gene matches. CDR3 sequence reads: CASSLAGDRGATIAFF. In DNA form, the CDR3 reads TGTGCCAGCAGCTTAGCGGGGGACAGGGGGGCCACTATAGCTTTCTTT.

The chain employs TRBV4-2 and TRBJ1-3; 11 bases line up with TRBD1. Germline assignment: CDR1 LGHNA and CDR2 YNFKEQ. This CDR3 has 16 residues. V dropped 4 bases and J dropped 2; count of bases not matched to a gene: 4. The chain's CDR3 is CASSREGQGAGNTIYF. CDR3 nucleotide sequence: TGTGCCAGCAGCCGAGAGGGACAGGGGGCTGGAAACACCATATATTTT.

V is TRBV7-9 and J is TRBJ1-5, with a tentative D call TRBD1 (5 bases). The germline CDR1 and CDR2 sequences are SEHNR and FQNEAQ (reference sequence). This CDR3 has 13 residues. V was clipped by 3 bases and J by 4 bases, with 7 bases between them. CDR3 protein: CASSLGPNQPQHF. The CDR3 DNA is TGTGCCAGCAGCTTGGGGCCGAATCAGCCCCAGCATTTT.

This clone appeared many times. The chain has TRBV2 and TRBJ1-1; a weak D match, TRBD1 (6 bases). The ends were cut back, 8 bases at V and 5 bases at J, with 18 bases in the middle. The CDR3 covers 14 residues. From germline, CDR1 is SNHLY and CDR2 FYNNEI. CDR3 loop: CASGVGGAGTEAFF. The CDR3 DNA is TGTGCCAGCGGGGTTGGGGGCGCCGGTACTGAAGCTTTCTTT.

The J gene is TRBJ2-7, the V gene TRBV6-5; TRBD1 matches 8 bases. Germline assignment: CDR1 MNHEY and CDR2 SVGAGI. The V and J ends lost 2 bases and 6 bases, in that order; junction bases with no gene match: 12. The CDR3 loop spans 16 amino acids. The CDR3 loop is CASSYQVGQGSGEQYF. In DNA form, the CDR3 reads TGTGCCAGCAGTTACCAGGTCGGACAGGGTAGCGGCGAGCAGTACTTC.

This clone was seen just once. The chain couples TRBV19 to TRBJ1-6; TRBD1 matches 10 bases. Germline V gene sequence: CDR1 LNHDA, CDR2 SQIVND (reference sequence). V shed 4 bases and J 0 bases; nucleotides not matched to a gene: 3. The CDR3 runs 17 residues. The CDR3 bases are TGTGCCAGTAGTACCCGGACAGGGGGCTCCTATAATTCACCCCTCCACTTT. This codes for CASSTRTGGSYNSPLHF.

The chain carries TRBV27 and TRBJ2-7; TRBD2 might be the D (5 bases). The CDR3 contains 15 residues. Trimming took off 3 bases at V and 3 bases at J, with 15 bases between the two ends. Germline CDR1 MNHEY, CDR2 SMNVEV (reference sequence). The CDR3 here is CASSFSARTSYEQYF. Written as DNA, the CDR3 is TGTGCCAGCAGTTTTAGCGCCCGAACCAGCTACGAGCAGTACTTC.

The rearrangement joins TRBV18 to TRBJ2-3; perhaps TRBD2 as D (6 bases). Germline V gene sequence: CDR1 KGHSH, CDR2 LQKENI. This CDR3 comprises 13 residues. The ends were cut back, 10 bases at V and 4 bases at J, with 15 bases in the middle. CDR3 DNA: TGTGCCACCCTAGGGACTTCCTCAGATACGCAGTATTTT. Protein product: CATLGTSSDTQYF.

This chain joins TRBV11-3 and TRBJ2-5, with 7 nucleotides matching TRBD2. CDR1 SGHNT and CDR2 YENEEA come from the germline V gene. V shed 5 bases, J shed 14 bases, and the junction held 2 bases outside the gene matches. The CDR3 loop spans 9 amino acids. CDR3: CASSATSYF. In nucleotides, the CDR3 is TGTGCCAGCAGCGCGACTAGCTACTTC.

The sample holds one count of this clone. The rearrangement uses TRBV4-1 and TRBJ2-2; a possible D gene is TRBD1 (5 bases). Looked up from germline, CDR1 is MGHRA and CDR2 is YSYEKL. V dropped 0 bases and J dropped 0 bases, with 11 bases sitting between them. The CDR3 length is 17 residues. CDR3 amino acids: CASSQDVDSSNTGELFF. CDR3 sequence (DNA): TGCGCCAGCAGCCAAGATGTAGACAGCTCGAACACCGGGGAGCTGTTTTTT.

The table lists this clone with a few counts. The rearrangement joins TRBV7-3 to TRBJ2-1; 8 bases are a match to TRBD2. V shed 5 bases, J shed 6 bases, and the junction held 15 bases outside the gene matches. Germline values: CDR1 SGHTA, CDR2 FQGTGA. CDR3 size: 17 residues. Here the CDR3 DNA reads TGTGCCAGCAGCCTCCTCCCGGGAAGCGGGAGATCCAATGAGCAGTTCTTC. Translated: CASSLLPGSGRSNEQFF.

CDR3 nucleotide sequence: TGCGCCAGCACCATAGCGGGATGGCACAATGAGCAGTTCTTC. Its translation is CASTIAGWHNEQFF. The chain employs TRBV10-2 and TRBJ2-1, with 8 bases aligning to TRBD2. V lost 7 bases, J lost 5 bases, and 7 bases stayed unmatched. Germline assignment: CDR1 WSHSY and CDR2 SAAADI. The CDR3 totals 14 residues.

The chain couples TRBV6-5 to TRBJ2-7, with D tentatively TRBD2 (6 bases). V lost 6 bases, J lost 2 bases, and 17 bases lay in between. The CDR3 spans 15 residues. Germline-derived CDR1 and CDR2 are MNHEY and SVGAGI. Written as DNA, the CDR3 is TGTGCCAGCAGACCTAGCCGGGACTCTACCTACGAGCAGTACTTC. It yields the protein CASRPSRDSTYEQYF.

The gene calls are TRBV11-2 and TRBJ2-2; 11 positions agree with TRBD1. Trimming at V came to 1 base and at J to 4 bases, leaving 2 bases not matched to a gene. This CDR3 comprises 16 residues. Germline-derived CDR1 and CDR2 are SGHAT and FQNNGV. CDR3 DNA: TGTGCCAGCAGCTTAGGGGGACAGGGGGTCACCGGGGAGCTGTTTTTT. Its protein is CASSLGGQGVTGELFF.

V usage is TRBV4-2 and J usage is TRBJ2-7, with TRBD1 matching 8 bases. CDR1 and CDR2 from the germline V gene are LGHNA and YNFKEQ. This CDR3 contains 16 residues. Trimming removed 3 bases from V and 0 bases from J; junction bases left unmatched: 7. The CDR3 spells CASSQIGQGSSYEQYF. CDR3 DNA: TGTGCCAGCAGCCAGATAGGACAGGGAAGCTCCTACGAGCAGTACTTC.

This chain links TRBV12-3 or TRBV12-4 with TRBJ1-1; TRBD1 aligns across 8 bases. Trimming at V came to 10 bases and at J to 4 bases, leaving 8 bases not matched to a gene. The CDR3 is 13 residues long. The chain's CDR3 is CATNQGAGTEAFF. CDR3 in DNA: TGTGCCACTAACCAGGGGGCGGGCACTGAAGCTTTCTTT.

This clone was recorded only once. The gene calls are TRBV18 and TRBJ1-2, with 8 bases identical to TRBD1. The CDR3 contains 14 residues. Germline CDR1 is KGHSH and CDR2 is LQKENI. Trimming took 3 bases from V and 7 from J; bases not matched to a gene: 7. The CDR3 protein is CASSPQTGDLGYTF. The DNA for the CDR3 is TGTGCCAGCTCACCCCAGACAGGGGATCTTGGCTACACCTTC. Supplemented by reference TRBV18 and TRBJ1-2, the full variable domain reads NAGVMQNPRHLVRRRGQEARLRCSPMKGHSHVYWYRQLPEEGLKFMVYLQKENIIDESGMPKERFSAEFPKEGPSILRIQQVVRGDSAAYFCASSPQTGDLGYTFGSGTRLTVV.

The J gene is TRBJ2-7, the V gene TRBV28; possibly TRBD1 for D (6 bases). The CDR3 extends over 13 amino acids. From germline, CDR1 is MDHEN and CDR2 SYDVKM. The V end lost 5 bases, the J end lost 6 bases, and 14 bases lay between the germline ends. The CDR3 sequence is CASSLNRVSEQYF. The DNA for the CDR3 is TGTGCCAGCAGTCTTAACAGGGTGAGCGAGCAGTACTTC. Looking up the rest from reference TRBV28 and TRBJ2-7 gives the full variable domain: DVKVTQSSRYLVKRTGEKVFLECVQDMDHENMFWYRQDPGLGLRLIYFSYDVKMKEKGDIPEGYSVSREKKERFSLILESASTNQTSMYLCASSLNRVSEQYFGPGTRLTVT.